These T cell receptor beta chains were read from a single sample in a study of shared clonotypes between healthy human individuals. Libraries were prepared by immunoSEQ multiplex PCR; TCRdb keeps only in-frame clonotypes and omits some of them. Altogether a few million clones are present, approximately 93% being singletons, with the ten largest covering around 0.4%. Source material: naive CD4+ T cells from PBMCs. These receptor sequences come from a young man in good health. Some clones in this sample may be carry-over from other donors' samples. CDR3s include the opening cysteine and the closing phenylalanine or tryptophan. D genes are given only for firm matches. Expanded clones are given a class, and other clones once, few, many or no size at all.

d_call,v_call,j_call,clone_size,cdr3_nt,cdr3_aa
.,TRBV5-1,TRBJ2-4,.,TGCGCCAGCACCCTGCCGGGGGCCGAGGACATTCAGTACTTC,CASTLPGAEDIQYF
TRBD1,TRBV27,TRBJ1-5,.,TGTGCCAGCAGCCACCTCGGGACAGGATATAGCAATCAGCCCCAGCATTTT,CASSHLGTGYSNQPQHF
.,TRBV5-1,TRBJ2-7,.,TGCGCCAGCAGCTATAGCGGCTATACCTACGAGCAGTACTTC,CASSYSGYTYEQYF
TRBD1,TRBV25-1,TRBJ2-5,.,TGTGCCAGCAGTGCACAACCGGGACAGACGAACTTC,CASSAQPGQTNF
.,TRBV6-1,TRBJ2-1,once,TGTGCCAGCAGGTCCGGGAAACCTGAGGGGCAGTTCTTC,CASRSGKPEGQFF
.,TRBV28,TRBJ1-4,few,TGTGCCAGCAGTTCCGTCGGTACAACTAATGAAAAACTGTTTTTT,CASSSVGTTNEKLFF
TRBD2,TRBV5-4,TRBJ2-7,.,TGTGCCAGCAGCTTGGCCGTAGCGGGGTGGTACGAGCAGTACTTC,CASSLAVAGWYEQYF
.,TRBV27,TRBJ1-1,.,TGTGCCAGCAGGTTGGCAGGGGCAGGCACTGAAGCTTTCTTT,CASRLAGAGTEAFF
.,TRBV5-5,TRBJ2-1,.,TGTGCCAGCAGCTTGCCGGGACTTCCCTACAATGAGCAGTTCTTC,CASSLPGLPYNEQFF
TRBD2,TRBV5-1,TRBJ2-1,.,TGCGCCAGCAGGGGGACTAGCCCAAATGAGCAGTTCTTC,CASRGTSPNEQFF
.,TRBV9,TRBJ1-3,.,TGTGCCAGCAGCGTAGCCGGGGGGCGAGGAAACACCATATATTTT,CASSVAGGRGNTIYF
.,TRBV11-2,TRBJ2-6,.,TGTGCCAGCAGCTTCGGTGCAGGGACCTCTGGGGCCAACGTCCTGACTTTC,CASSFGAGTSGANVLTF
.,TRBV2,TRBJ1-1,.,TGTGCCAGCGTTCTAGAGACAGGCACTGAAGCTTTCTTT,CASVLETGTEAFF
TRBD2,TRBV6-1,TRBJ2-5,.,TGTGCCAGCAGTGCACACCCCCTCCGGGGGGGCGCAGAGACCCAGTACTTC,CASSAHPLRGGAETQYF
.,TRBV29-1,TRBJ2-5,.,TGCAGCGTTGAATGGGCACAGGAGACCCAGTACTTC,CSVEWAQETQYF
.,TRBV27,TRBJ1-1,once,TGTGCCAGCAGTGATGGGACATGGGGGCAGCCGAACACTGAAGCTTTCTTT,CASSDGTWGQPNTEAFF
TRBD1,TRBV6-1,TRBJ2-7,once,TGTGCCACTAAAACGGGACAGGGCGCCTACGAGCAGTACTTC,CATKTGQGAYEQYF
TRBD2,TRBV5-1,TRBJ2-1,.,TGCGCCAGCAGCCCCGTGACTAGCGGGAGTTCCTACAATGAGCAGTTCTTC,CASSPVTSGSSYNEQFF
.,TRBV2,TRBJ2-1,.,TGTGCCAGCAGTGTTGCGGATGAGCAGTTCTTC,CASSVADEQFF
TRBD2,TRBV5-6,TRBJ2-1,.,TGTGCCAGCAGCTTCGCTACTAGCGGGTACAATGAGCAGTTCTTC,CASSFATSGYNEQFF
.,TRBV20-1,TRBJ1-1,few,TGCAGTGCTTCGATACCTGAAGCTTTCTTT,CSASIPEAFF
.,TRBV7-9,TRBJ2-2,.,TGTGCCAGCAGCTTAGACTGGGGCCAACCCGTGACCGGGGAGCTGTTTTTT,CASSLDWGQPVTGELFF
TRBD1,TRBV29-1,TRBJ1-4,.,TGCAGCGCCGGAACAGGGGAGGGTGAAAAACTGTTTTTT,CSAGTGEGEKLFF
.,TRBV5-1,TRBJ2-7,.,TGCGCCAGCAGCACCATCCTAGGCGAGCAGTACTTC,CASSTILGEQYF
TRBD1,TRBV5-8,TRBJ1-5,.,TGTGCCAGCAGCTTTGACAGGGGGCTATATAGCAATCAGCCCCAGCATTTT,CASSFDRGLYSNQPQHF
.,TRBV4-3,TRBJ2-7,.,TGCGCCAGCAGCCAAGATCACGCCAGCCTTGGCTCCTACGAGCAGTACTTC,CASSQDHASLGSYEQYF
.,TRBV2,TRBJ2-1,.,TGTGCCAGCAGTGAAGCGGCGCAAGAGCAGTTCTTC,CASSEAAQEQFF
.,TRBV29-1,TRBJ1-1,.,TGCAGCGTTGAAGGGATTGGCACTGAAGCTTTCTTT,CSVEGIGTEAFF
.,TRBV6-5,TRBJ2-5,.,TGTGCCAGCAGGCCGAGGACTGGAGAAGAGACCCAGTACTTC,CASRPRTGEETQYF
.,TRBV7-3,TRBJ2-5,once,TGTGCCAGCAGCTTGGGGGGAGGAGAGACCCAGTACTTC,CASSLGGGETQYF
.,TRBV4-2,TRBJ1-6,.,TGTGCCAGCAGCCCGAGGGTCCCCTATAATTCACCCCTCCACTTT,CASSPRVPYNSPLHF
.,TRBV27,TRBJ2-2,.,TGTGCCAGCAGGACCGGGTCCCAGGGCGGGGAGCTGTTTTTT,CASRTGSQGGELFF
TRBD2,TRBV4-1,TRBJ2-7,.,TGCGCCAGCAGCCGCGCAAGCGGGAGGGTATCCTACGAGCAGTACTTC,CASSRASGRVSYEQYF
TRBD1,TRBV9,TRBJ2-7,.,TGTGCCAGCAGCGTAGGGACAGGGGTTAGGTACGAGCAGTACTTC,CASSVGTGVRYEQYF
TRBD1,TRBV11-2,TRBJ2-7,.,TGTGCCAGCAGCCTAACGGGGACAGGGGGCTTCTACGAGCAGTACTTC,CASSLTGTGGFYEQYF
.,TRBV7-8,TRBJ1-1,few,TGTGCCAGCAGCCCCCAAGGACACCGGAACACTGAAGCTTTCTTT,CASSPQGHRNTEAFF
.,TRBV5-8,TRBJ2-7,.,TGTGCCAGCAGTAGGTACTGGACTGGCTCCTACGAGCAGTACTTC,CASSRYWTGSYEQYF
TRBD2,TRBV10-3,TRBJ2-2,.,TGTGCCATCACGGCCGGAATGGGCCTAGCGGGGAACACCGGGGAGCTGTTTTTT,CAITAGMGLAGNTGELFF
.,TRBV2,TRBJ1-1,.,TGTGCCAGCAGTGAGGATGGGAACACTGAAGCTTTCTTT,CASSEDGNTEAFF
.,TRBV5-8,TRBJ1-5,.,TGTGCCAGCAGCGTACTGGGTAATCAGCCCCAGCATTTT,CASSVLGNQPQHF
.,TRBV7-3,TRBJ2-3,once,TGTGCCAGCAGCGCCGACTATGGATCAACAGATACGCAGTATTTT,CASSADYGSTDTQYF
TRBD1,TRBV30,TRBJ2-7,.,TGTGCCTGGAACCGGGACAGTGGCGTGGAGCAGTACTTC,CAWNRDSGVEQYF
.,TRBV4-1,TRBJ1-1,.,TGCGCCAGCACCTCTTTGCGGAACACTGAAGCTTTCTTT,CASTSLRNTEAFF
.,TRBV5-5,TRBJ2-7,.,TGTGCCAGCAGCTTGAGAGAGGGGGGCGTCTACGAGCAGTACTTC,CASSLREGGVYEQYF
.,TRBV6-5,TRBJ2-7,.,TGTGCCAGCAGTTCCGCTTACTGGGACGAGCAGTACTTC,CASSSAYWDEQYF
.,TRBV6-5,TRBJ1-5,few,TGTGCCAGCGGCAACCCCAATCAGCCCCAGCATTTT,CASGNPNQPQHF
.,TRBV6-6,TRBJ2-1,.,TGTGCCAGCAGCGCACTACGAGACAATGAGCAGTTCTTC,CASSALRDNEQFF
TRBD2,TRBV5-1,TRBJ2-7,once,TGCGCCAGCACCACCGGAGGGACTATCGAATCCTACGAGCAGTACTTC,CASTTGGTIESYEQYF
.,TRBV7-2,TRBJ2-5,.,TGTGCCAGCAGCCCCCTTGGGGCAGAGACCCAGTACTTC,CASSPLGAETQYF
TRBD1,TRBV30,TRBJ2-2,.,TGTGCCTGCGGACAGGGTGGGACCGGGGAGCTGTTTTTT,CACGQGGTGELFF
.,TRBV5-8,TRBJ2-3,.,TGTGCCAGCAGCTCTTGGGGCGGCGGAGCTAAAGATACGCAGTATTTT,CASSSWGGGAKDTQYF
.,TRBV28,TRBJ2-7,.,TGTGCCAGCAGCTTCCCCGGTGCGGAGAGCTACGAGCAGTACTTC,CASSFPGAESYEQYF
.,TRBV7-7,TRBJ1-1,few,TGTGCCAGCAGCCCAAACCCGGGGAGCGGAGCTTTCTTT,CASSPNPGSGAFF
TRBD1,TRBV28,TRBJ1-2,.,TGTGCCAGCGGTTTATCCCCGGGGACAGGCACCTATGGCTACACCTTC,CASGLSPGTGTYGYTF
TRBD1,TRBV28,TRBJ1-4,.,TGTGCCAGCAGTGGGGGACCACGGGACAGGGGCATCAGACTGTTTTTT,CASSGGPRDRGIRLFF
.,TRBV27,TRBJ1-4,.,TGTGCCAGCAGTTTTCAGGGTACTAATGAAAAACTGTTTTTT,CASSFQGTNEKLFF
.,TRBV28,TRBJ1-2,.,TGTGCCAGCAGTCCCGGGGGAAGGTATGGCTACACCTTC,CASSPGGRYGYTF